This T cell receptor (beta chain) was documented in a study of radiation and T cells in renal cell carcinoma. Study-wide points: In blood, top tumor clones expanded by 2 weeks, shrinking by 4. Pretreatment tumor biopsies were lacking, so baseline clonotypes are unknown.

Measured with immunoSEQ multiplex PCR; TCRdb has only the in-frame clones, and not every one. The repertoire holds about 83,000 clones, with over 80% as singletons. Documented time point: blood 4 weeks post-SBRT, at nephrectomy. Treatment defined: 15 Gy SBRT to primary tumor, nephrectomy 4 weeks later. Nephrectomy followed 15 Gy stereotactic body radiation by 4 weeks. Blood was sampled at baseline, 2 weeks and 4 weeks after SBRT. A word on this clone: Its specificity is unknown.

J gave up 5 bases and V 5 bases, and 8 bases lay outside the gene matches. CDR1 and CDR2 (germline): SGHTA, FQGNSA. The CDR3 has 16 amino acids. The source of this sequence is a woman aged 60-75 years with renal cell carcinoma. The source was blood, collected from a patient whose treatment included radiotherapy and nephrectomy. The chain links TRBV7-2 to TRBJ2-5; TRBD2 matches 13 bases. CDR3 coding DNA: TGTGCCAGCAGCCCAAGGACTAGCGGGAGTTGGGAGACCCAGTACTTC. Protein: CASSPRTSGSWETQYF.